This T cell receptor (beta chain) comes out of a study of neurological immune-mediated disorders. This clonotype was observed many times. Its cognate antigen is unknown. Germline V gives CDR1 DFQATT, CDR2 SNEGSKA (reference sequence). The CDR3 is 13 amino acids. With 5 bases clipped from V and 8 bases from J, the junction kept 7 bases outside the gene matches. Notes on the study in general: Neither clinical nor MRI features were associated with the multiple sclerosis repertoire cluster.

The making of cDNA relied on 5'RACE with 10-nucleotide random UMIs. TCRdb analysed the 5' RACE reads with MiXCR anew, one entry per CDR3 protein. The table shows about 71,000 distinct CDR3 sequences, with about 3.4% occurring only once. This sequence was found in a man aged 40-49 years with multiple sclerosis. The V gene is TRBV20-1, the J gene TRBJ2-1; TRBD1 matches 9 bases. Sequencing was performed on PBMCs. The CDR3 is CSAPGTGRYEQFF. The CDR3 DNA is TGCAGTGCTCCCGGGACAGGGAGGTATGAGCAGTTCTTC.